The text below deals with one T cell receptor (beta chain). Its specific antigen is unknown. There are no base qualities to consult, and no much larger clone falls within one base. Libraries were prepared through the immunoSEQ multiplex PCR assay. T cell repertoires were profiled by deep sequencing of rearranged TCR beta loci, alongside multiparametric flow cytometry. Entries here come from immuneACCESS through TCRdb and include only in-frame sequences with V and J called. Some clones fail to appear in such tables; in the studies checked, an unresolved V gene covers under half of the shortfall, and the cause of the remainder is unknown. The table for this sample lists 150,000 to 200,000 clones; approximately 86% of them were counted only once. About 4.3% of the sample goes to the ten largest clones. This entry belongs to a study of lymphopenia after photon versus proton radiotherapy (dated by TCRdb to between 2018 and 2021). Looking at the study overall: The study compared the immunological effects of photon versus proton radiation therapy in patients with gastrointestinal tumors who developed high-grade lymphopenia. The 20 or so patients in the cohort had gastrointestinal tumors, were treated with either photon or proton therapy, and subsequently developed lymphopenia. The study was designed to characterize how the impact on the immune system differs between the two radiation modalities. Broader findings and caveats from the paper: Among patients across the cohort who died, overall survival time showed an inverse correlation with a larger post-nadir drop in TCR diversity. Proton-treated patients stayed relatively stable during treatment, while photon-treated patients lost naive T cells and TCR diversity and gained effector/memory populations. The survival association was examined only in patients who died, and the authors described better survival with proton therapy as a possibility, not as a demonstrated result. After the lymphocyte count nadir, oligoclonal expansion, especially of CD8+ Temra cells, was observed in photon-treated repertoires, and the drop in diversity was driven by this expansion.

V drops 2 bases and J drops 0 bases, leaving 10 bases in between. Counted from cysteine to phenylalanine, this CDR3 has 14 amino acids. Here the CDR3 DNA is all that survives: 42 bases in frame from base 1. The germline V gene (reference sequence) specifies GTSNPN as CDR1 and SVGIG as CDR2. This TCR was recovered from a man between 45 and 60 years old with gastric cancer. Sequencing used peripheral blood, obtained from a patient treated with photon-based radiotherapy. The rearranged segments are TRBV30 and TRBJ1-1; TRBD1 could be the D gene, as 6 bases match. The bases read TGTGCCTGGAGTCCGCAGGGGATGAACACTGAAGCTTTCTTT. Translated, it gives CAWSPQGMNTEAFF.